One and the same sample provided the 22 T cell receptor beta chains below, sequenced in a study of blood T cell repertoires in COVID-19. The repertoire was sequenced with immunoSEQ multiplex PCR; TCRdb's copy has only in-frame clones and lacks some. This table holds about 220,000 clones, more than 85% found once. Material: peripheral blood. Receptors were obtained from a man aged 35 to 55 with active or convalescent COVID-19.

This chain links TRBV9 with TRBJ1-6, with TRBD1 as a possible D gene (5 bases). Trimming removed 2 bases from V and 0 bases from J, with 9 bases in between. CDR1 and CDR2 from the germline V gene are SGDLS and YYNGEE. This CDR3 is 16 amino acids long. The CDR3 bases are TGTGCCAGCAGCGTCGGACAAAGCTCCTATAATTCACCCCTCCACTTT. This sequence encodes CASSVGQSSYNSPLHF.

The chain joins TRBV5-4 to TRBJ2-7, with D tentatively TRBD2 (7 bases). Trimming took off 1 base at V and 2 bases at J, with 16 bases between the two ends. Germline values: CDR1 SGHNT, CDR2 YYREEE (reference sequence). The CDR3 consists of 16 residues. CDR3 residues: CASSLRPAGAAYEQYF. CDR3 nucleotide sequence: TGTGCCAGCAGCTTGCGGCCCGCGGGGGCCGCCTACGAGCAGTACTTC.

Comments on this clone: This CDR3 is also generated by other DNA sequences in the sample. The gene calls are TRBV6-5 and TRBJ1-2; D not certain. The CDR3 runs 12 residues. The ends were cut back, 6 bases at V and 3 bases at J, with 8 bases in the middle. From germline, CDR1 is MNHEY and CDR2 SVGAGI. The CDR3 spells CASRRVDYGYTF. The CDR3 DNA sequence: TGTGCCAGCAGGAGGGTTGACTATGGCTACACCTTC.

The chain employs TRBV28 and TRBJ2-7, with a tentative D call TRBD2 (6 bases). The CDR3 covers 15 residues. V lost 6 bases and J 3 bases, leaving 18 bases between the germline ends. Germline V gene data show CDR1 as MDHEN and CDR2 as SYDVKM. CDR3 nucleotide sequence: TGTGCCAGCAGCTTAACAGGACTGGGACTCTACGAGCAGTACTTC. It specifies CASSLTGLGLYEQYF. The whole variable domain, filled in from reference TRBV28 and TRBJ2-7, reads DVKVTQSSRYLVKRTGEKVFLECVQDMDHENMFWYRQDPGLGLRLIYFSYDVKMKEKGDIPEGYSVSREKKERFSLILESASTNQTSMYLCASSLTGLGLYEQYFGPGTRLTVT.

This clone was detected a few times. V gene TRBV30 combines with J gene TRBJ2-5; possible D gene TRBD1, 6 bases. The CDR3 has 11 amino acids. V lost 3 bases and J lost 5, with 7 bases in between. Germline CDR1 reads GTSNPN; CDR2 reads SVGIG (reference sequence). The CDR3 DNA is TGTGCCTGGAGACAGGGTGAGACCCAGTACTTC. Protein product: CAWRQGETQYF.

The chain is built from TRBV18 and TRBJ2-1; 7 bases align to TRBD1. Germline V gives CDR1 KGHSH, CDR2 LQKENI. V dropped 6 bases and J dropped 9; count of bases not matched to a gene: 5. CDR3 length equals 12 residues. Written as DNA, the CDR3 is TGTGCCAGCTCCCCAGACAGGGCTGAGCAGTTCTTC. Its protein is CASSPDRAEQFF.

The chain uses TRBV5-4 and TRBJ2-1; 8 bases map to TRBD2. The CDR3 consists of 17 residues. The V segment lost 4 bases and the J segment 1 base; nucleotides outside the gene matches: 10. Germline CDR1 reads SGHNT; CDR2 reads YYREEE (reference sequence). The DNA for the CDR3 is TGTGCCAGCAGCCTACCTAATGGCGGGAGGTCCTACAATGAGCAGTTCTTC. Its translation is CASSLPNGGRSYNEQFF.

V usage is TRBV7-3 and J usage is TRBJ2-7; 8 positions match TRBD2. V trimming: 2 bases; J trimming: 2 bases; junction bases outside the gene matches: 5. The CDR3 has 15 amino acids. Per the germline V gene, CDR1 is SGHTA and CDR2 is FQGTGA. The CDR3 sequence is CASSLELAGPYEQYF. The CDR3 DNA reads TGTGCCAGCAGCTTAGAGCTAGCGGGTCCCTACGAGCAGTACTTC. The full variable domain, its missing parts supplied by reference TRBV7-3 and TRBJ2-7, is GAGVSQTPSNKVTEKGKYVELRCDPISGHTALYWYRQSLGQGPEFLIYFQGTGAADDSGLPNDRFFAVRPEGSVSTLKIQRTERGDSAVYLCASSLELAGPYEQYFGPGTRLTVT.

The rearrangement uses TRBV6-4 and TRBJ2-1; D may be TRBD1 (5 bases). The CDR3 covers 17 residues. The V gene's germline CDR1 is MRHNA and CDR2 SNTAGT. Deletions cut 3 bases from V and 9 bases from J, with 24 bases between. CDR3 sequence reads: CASSEAGGPRARTEQFF. CDR3 in DNA: TGTGCCAGCAGTGAAGCCGGTGGGCCCAGGGCCAGGACTGAGCAGTTCTTC.

The V call is TRBV10-1, the J call TRBJ2-2, with 9 bases lining up with TRBD1. V was clipped by 6 bases and J by 5 bases; unmatched bases: 7. This CDR3 is 15 amino acids long. From germline, CDR1 is WNHNN and CDR2 SYGVQD (reference sequence). The CDR3 DNA sequence: TGCGCCAGCAGAGAACAGGGGGCGCCGACCGGGGAGCTGTTTTTT. Its protein is CASREQGAPTGELFF.

V is TRBV9 and J is TRBJ2-1; 8 bases align to TRBD2. J gave up 2 bases and V 0 bases, and 4 bases lay outside the gene matches. This CDR3 spans 16 amino acids. From germline, CDR1 is SGDLS and CDR2 YYNGEE. The DNA for the CDR3 is TGTGCCAGCAGCGTAGTGGGGCGGGGGGCCTACAATGAGCAGTTCTTC. It is translated as CASSVVGRGAYNEQFF.

The chain combines TRBV6-5 with TRBJ1-1; 10 bases agree with TRBD1. CDR3 length equals 14 residues. Germline loops: CDR1 MNHEY, CDR2 SVGAGI. With 4 bases clipped from V and 5 bases from J, the junction kept 4 bases outside the gene matches. The CDR3 reads CASSFDRGLTEAFF. The CDR3 DNA reads TGTGCCAGCAGTTTTGACAGGGGGCTTACTGAAGCTTTCTTT.

This clone is labeled medium-sized. The V call is TRBV30, the J call TRBJ1-3; no clear D gene. V lost 0 bases, J lost 0 bases, and 6 bases lay in between. Looked up from germline, CDR1 is GTSNPN and CDR2 is SVGIG (reference sequence). The CDR3 is 14 residues long. The CDR3 sequence is CAWSVGSSGNTIYF. The CDR3 nucleotides read TGTGCCTGGAGTGTAGGGAGCTCTGGAAACACCATATATTTT.

The V call is TRBV12-5, the J call TRBJ1-1, with D possibly matching TRBD1 (5 bases). Germline V gene sequence: CDR1 LGHNT, CDR2 FRNRAP. The CDR3 is 16 residues long. Trimming pared 2 bases from V and 4 bases from J, leaving 17 bases between. CDR3 sequence reads: CASGLIPGGGGTEAFF. The DNA of the CDR3 is TGTGCTAGTGGTTTGATCCCCGGTGGGGGGGGCACTGAAGCTTTCTTT.

This sequence joins TRBV25-1 and TRBJ1-5; 10 bases align to TRBD1. In germline, CDR1 is MGHDK, CDR2 SYGVNS. V lost 4 bases, J lost 4 bases, and 4 bases stayed unmatched. This CDR3 spans 15 amino acids. Here the CDR3 reads CASSATGQGNQPQHF. The CDR3 DNA is TGTGCCAGCAGTGCGACGGGACAGGGGAATCAGCCCCAGCATTTT.

The chain recombines TRBV7-9 with TRBJ1-1; 8 positions match TRBD1. J was trimmed by 1 base and V by 4 bases; bases with no gene match: 5. The germline V gene encodes CDR1 SEHNR and CDR2 FQNEAQ (reference sequence). The CDR3 consists of 15 residues. The CDR3 here is CASSSDRGANTEAFF. The DNA for the CDR3 is TGTGCCAGCAGCTCAGACAGGGGAGCGAACACTGAAGCTTTCTTT.

The chain is built from TRBV6-5 and TRBJ1-2; TRBD1 matches 8 bases. The CDR3 runs to 14 residues. V was pared by 2 bases and J by 12 bases, with 11 bases of the junction left unmatched. Germline V gives CDR1 MNHEY, CDR2 SVGAGI. DNA for the CDR3: TGTGCCAGCAGTTACCGTGGACAGGGAAGGTTGCACACCTTC. It translates to CASSYRGQGRLHTF.

V gene TRBV18 combines with J gene TRBJ1-1; the D gene is possibly TRBD1 (6 bases). Germline lookup yields CDR1 KGHSH and CDR2 LQKENI. V lost 3 bases and J 1 base, leaving 12 bases between the germline ends. The CDR3 spans 15 residues. The CDR3 sequence: CASSPKGQTNTEAFF. The DNA for the CDR3 is TGTGCCAGCTCACCGAAAGGACAGACGAACACTGAAGCTTTCTTT.

This clone appeared a few times. This rearrangement joins TRBV18 to TRBJ2-7; D call uncertain. V shed 6 bases and J shed 0 bases, with 9 bases lying between them. The CDR3 has 13 amino acids. CDR1 is KGHSH, CDR2 LQKENI, per germline. CDR3 bases: TGTGCCAGCTCCCACAGTAGCTCCTACGAGCAGTACTTC. Amino acid sequence: CASSHSSSYEQYF.

The J gene is TRBJ2-7, the V gene TRBV5-1; 7 positions match TRBD1. CDR1 and CDR2 (germline): SGHRS, YFSETQ. The CDR3 has 16 amino acids. V lost 1 base, J lost 4 bases, and 11 bases stayed unmatched. The CDR3 sequence: CASSLLGGGTAYEQYF. In nucleotides, the CDR3 is TGCGCCAGCAGCTTGTTGGGCGGTGGGACAGCATACGAGCAGTACTTC.

This rearrangement joins TRBV5-1 to TRBJ1-4, with D maybe TRBD1 (5 bases). Germline V CDR1 and CDR2: SGHRS, YFSETQ. The V gene lost 4 bases and the J gene lost 0 bases, with 13 bases spanning the gap. CDR3 length equals 16 residues. DNA for the CDR3: TGCGCCAGCAGCCCCCGGGGGGGAGCAACTAATGAAAAACTGTTTTTT. Protein: CASSPRGGATNEKLFF.

The V and J genes are TRBV13 and TRBJ1-1; D is ambiguous. Trimming cost V 5 bases and J 1 base, with 11 bases left between them. The CDR3 totals 14 residues. CDR1 and CDR2 from the germline V gene are PRHDT and FYEKMQ (reference sequence). Here the CDR3 reads CASSQTRQNTEAFF. The CDR3 DNA reads as TGTGCCAGCAGCCAAACTCGACAGAACACTGAAGCTTTCTTT.